Below are 28 T cell receptor beta chains sequenced from a single sample in a study of blood T cell repertoires in COVID-19. Sequencing was performed with immunoSEQ multiplex PCR; in TCRdb, only in-frame clones are kept and a portion is missing. The sample holds 97,000 or so clones, roughly nine tenths seen once. The sample comprised peripheral blood. The receptors come from a woman aged 50 to 60 with COVID-19, enrolled during active disease.

This chain uses TRBV5-4 with TRBJ2-5; D is perhaps TRBD2 (5 bases). V shed 3 bases and J shed 4 bases, with 13 bases lying between them. The CDR3 covers 14 residues. Germline CDR1 and CDR2: SGHNT and YYREEE (reference sequence). As DNA, the CDR3 is TGTGCCAGCAGCTCAGCGGCCCCGGGAGAGACCCAGTACTTC. It codes for CASSSAAPGETQYF.

The chain recombines TRBV10-3 with TRBJ2-5; TRBD2 aligns across 11 bases. V lost 4 bases to trimming and J lost 3 bases; unmatched junction nucleotides: 7. The germline gives CDR1 ENHRY, CDR2 SYGVKD. The CDR3 has 16 residues. This chain's CDR3 is CAISVGLAGGKETQYF. CDR3 in DNA: TGTGCCATCAGTGTAGGCCTAGCGGGGGGTAAAGAGACCCAGTACTTC.

V gene TRBV11-1 combines with J gene TRBJ2-3; D remains unclear. CDR1 and CDR2 (germline): SGHAT, FQDESV (reference sequence). The CDR3 totals 16 residues. V was shortened by 1 base and J by 2 bases, with 13 bases between the two germline ends. CDR3 residues: CASSLDESGTTDTQYF. CDR3 bases: TGTGCCAGCAGCTTAGATGAGTCTGGTACCACAGATACGCAGTATTTT.

The V and J genes are TRBV18 and TRBJ1-5; perhaps TRBD1 as D (5 bases). V lost 3 bases and J lost 3, with 15 bases in between. The germline V gene has CDR1 KGHSH and CDR2 LQKENI. This CDR3 spans 16 amino acids. The CDR3 nucleotides read TGTGCCAGCTCACCGGGCACAGGCTCGGTCAATCAGCCCCAGCATTTT. It translates to CASSPGTGSVNQPQHF.

The chain couples TRBV10-2 to TRBJ1-6, with D uncertain. Between the trimmed V and J ends, which lost 0 bases and 9 bases, there was a span of 6 bases. Germline V CDR1 and CDR2: WSHSY, SAAADI. This CDR3 has 13 residues. The CDR3 nucleotides read TGCGCCAGCAGTGAGTCGGAGAGTTCACCCCTCCACTTT. It specifies CASSESESSPLHF.

The rearrangement joins TRBV11-3 to TRBJ2-3, with TRBD2 matching over 11 bases. The germline V gene has CDR1 SGHNT and CDR2 YENEEA. Trimming cost V 1 base and J 6 bases; bases outside gene matches: 6. The CDR3 length is 16 residues. CDR3 nucleotides: TGTGCCAGCAGCTTAGGGCTAGCGGGGGGTTATGATACGCAGTATTTT. Translating it yields CASSLGLAGGYDTQYF.

The chain combines TRBV19 with TRBJ1-1; tentatively, D is TRBD1 (5 bases). CDR1 is LNHDA and CDR2 is SQIVND in the germline V gene (reference sequence). CDR3 length equals 15 residues. V was trimmed by 5 bases and J by 0 bases, leaving 13 bases between them. This chain's CDR3 is CASSRTRTLNTEAFF. The CDR3 coding sequence is TGTGCCAGTAGTCGGACCCGGACACTGAACACTGAAGCTTTCTTT.

The V gene is TRBV5-1, the J gene TRBJ2-7, with TRBD1 identical over 7 bases. In germline, CDR1 is SGHRS, CDR2 YFSETQ. The V gene end was trimmed by 1 base and the J gene end by 3 bases; junction bases not matched to a gene: 4. This CDR3 spans 14 amino acids. DNA of the CDR3: TGCGCCAGCAGCTTGAATACAGGGGTCTACGAGCAGTACTTC. This translates into CASSLNTGVYEQYF.

The rearrangement uses TRBV5-1 and TRBJ2-2, with 8 bases fitting TRBD2. The junction had 5 bases not matched to a gene; V was cut back by 4 bases and J by 0 bases. This CDR3 region has 16 residues. Germline CDR1 reads SGHRS; CDR2 reads YFSETQ. CDR3 coding DNA: TGCGCCAGCAGCCCTCCGGGGGGGCCGAACACCGGGGAGCTGTTTTTT. Translated, it gives CASSPPGGPNTGELFF.

This rearrangement joins TRBV30 to TRBJ2-3; D may be TRBD1 (5 bases). Germline CDR1 GTSNPN, CDR2 SVGIG (reference sequence). Trimming removed 0 bases from V and 2 bases from J, with 9 bases in between. This CDR3 is built from 14 residues. This chain's CDR3 is CAWSVTGATDTQYF. As DNA, the CDR3 is TGTGCCTGGAGTGTAACTGGGGCCACAGATACGCAGTATTTT. Complete variable domain (other parts from reference TRBV30 and TRBJ2-3): SQTIHQWPATLVQPVGSPLSLECTVEGTSNPNLYWYRQAAGRGLQLLFYSVGIGQISSEVPQNLSASRPQDRQFILSSKKLLLSDSGFYLCAWSVTGATDTQYFGPGTRLTVL.

The chain is built from TRBV12-5 and TRBJ2-7; the D is unclear. Trimming removed 4 bases at V and 4 bases at J, with 5 bases between. CDR1 LGHNT and CDR2 FRNRAP come from the germline V gene. The CDR3 covers 11 residues. The CDR3 DNA reads TGTGCTAGTGGTTCCCCTTACGAGCAGTACTTC. Translation: CASGSPYEQYF. The full variable domain, its missing parts supplied by reference TRBV12-5 and TRBJ2-7, is DARVTQTPRHKVTEMGQEVTMRCQPILGHNTVFWYRQTMMQGLELLAYFRNRAPLDDSGMPKDRFSAEMPDATLATLKIQPSEPRDSAVYFCASGSPYEQYFGPGTRLTVT.

The rearrangement uses TRBV19 and TRBJ1-1, with TRBD1 matching 7 bases. Trimming removed 5 bases from V and 2 bases from J; junction bases left unmatched: 5. The CDR3 totals 14 residues. Germline CDR1 reads LNHDA; CDR2 reads SQIVND (reference sequence). The CDR3 sequence: CASSQTGVNTEAFF. In DNA, the CDR3 is TGTGCCAGTAGTCAAACAGGGGTTAACACTGAAGCTTTCTTT. Full variable domain (outside the CDR3, taken from reference TRBV19 and TRBJ1-1): DGGITQSPKYLFRKEGQNVTLSCEQNLNHDAMYWYRQDPGQGLRLIYYSQIVNDFQKGDIAEGYSVSREKKESFPLTVTSAQKNPTAFYLCASSQTGVNTEAFFGQGTRLTVV.

This clone turned up a few times. The gene calls are TRBV6-6 and TRBJ2-2; unclear D gene. V was trimmed by 6 bases and J by 5 bases, leaving 10 bases between them. The CDR3 runs 13 residues. In germline, CDR1 is MNHNY, CDR2 SVGAGI (reference sequence). The CDR3 reads CASSKPGTGELFF. CDR3 DNA: TGTGCCAGCAGCAAGCCCGGGACCGGGGAGCTGTTTTTT.

This clone appeared once. The J gene is TRBJ2-3, the V gene TRBV7-9; 10 positions agree with TRBD2. The CDR3 has 14 amino acids. Germline values: CDR1 SEHNR, CDR2 FQNEAQ (reference sequence). V dropped 2 bases and J dropped 4; count of bases not matched to a gene: 0. CDR3 coding DNA: TGTGCCAGCAGCTTAACTAGCGGGGCAGATACGCAGTATTTT. Its protein is CASSLTSGADTQYF.

This clone was seen once. The chain employs TRBV18 and TRBJ1-2; 10 nucleotides match TRBD1. This CDR3 comprises 17 residues. V shed 2 bases and J 0 bases; nucleotides not matched to a gene: 6. Per germline, CDR1 KGHSH and CDR2 LQKENI. The DNA of the CDR3 is TGTGCCAGCTCACCAGGGACAGGGGACCAAGCTAACTATGGCTACACCTTC. Amino acids: CASSPGTGDQANYGYTF.

This chain connects TRBV30 to TRBJ1-2, with 7 bases fitting TRBD1. This CDR3 region has 14 residues. V lost 2 bases and J lost 4; bases outside the gene matches: 7. Germline loops: CDR1 GTSNPN, CDR2 SVGIG (reference sequence). CDR3 nucleotide sequence: TGTGCCTGGAGTACAATCCGGGACAGCTATGGCTACACCTTC. Translation gives CAWSTIRDSYGYTF. The whole variable domain, remainder taken from reference TRBV30 and TRBJ1-2, is SQTIHQWPATLVQPVGSPLSLECTVEGTSNPNLYWYRQAAGRGLQLLFYSVGIGQISSEVPQNLSASRPQDRQFILSSKKLLLSDSGFYLCAWSTIRDSYGYTFGSGTRLTVV.

The V and J genes are TRBV2 and TRBJ2-2; possible D gene TRBD2, 5 bases. Between the trimmed V and J ends, which lost 5 bases and 0 bases, there was a span of 10 bases. CDR3 length: 15 amino acids. Germline CDR1 is SNHLY and CDR2 is FYNNEI. The CDR3 protein is CASSPDWSNTGELFF. The CDR3 bases are TGTGCCAGCAGTCCGGACTGGTCGAACACCGGGGAGCTGTTTTTT.

The chain's CDR3 is CSVYQGAGETQYF. As DNA, the CDR3 is TGCAGCGTTTATCAGGGGGCAGGGGAGACCCAGTACTTC. The chain combines TRBV29-1 with TRBJ2-5, with 8 bases lining up with TRBD1. The CDR3 has 13 amino acids. CDR1 and CDR2 (germline): SQVTM, ANQGSEA. V gave up 5 bases and J gave up 5 bases; unmatched junction bases: 7.

The V gene is TRBV19, the J gene TRBJ2-3, with a weak D call TRBD2 (6 bases). CDR1 and CDR2 (germline): LNHDA, SQIVND (reference sequence). V was trimmed by 7 bases and J by 2 bases, leaving 13 bases between them. This CDR3 has 14 residues. The DNA for the CDR3 is TGTGCCAGTACCGACGGAGGGTTCACAGATACGCAGTATTTT. This gives the protein CASTDGGFTDTQYF.

The chain employs TRBV7-2 and TRBJ2-5; D is perhaps TRBD1 (6 bases). The CDR3 length is 14 residues. V was cut by 5 bases and J by 1 base, with 11 bases left in between. CDR1 and CDR2 (germline): SGHTA, FQGNSA. The CDR3 coding sequence is TGTGCCAGCAGCCCTCGACAGGTCCAAGAGACCCAGTACTTC. Translating it yields CASSPRQVQETQYF.

The rearrangement uses TRBV21-1 and TRBJ2-6; no DNA check was done on the table's D call, TRBD2. TRBV21-1 constitutes a pseudogene. The CDR3 is 19 residues long. The CDR3 sequence: CASSRAALAGGSGANVLTF. CDR3 sequence (DNA): TGTGCCAGCAGCAGAGCCGCGCTTGCCGGAGGTTCCGGGGCCAACGTCCTGACTTTC.

The CDR3 spells CASSSQGMRGEKLFF. DNA for the CDR3: TGTGCCAGCAGTTCACAGGGGATGCGGGGTGAAAAACTGTTTTTT. The chain combines TRBV28 with TRBJ1-4, with 7 bases aligning to TRBD1. The length of the CDR3 is 15 residues. Germline values: CDR1 MDHEN, CDR2 SYDVKM. V was clipped by 4 bases and J by 7 bases; unmatched bases: 9.

The chain is built from TRBV6-1 and TRBJ2-2; 13 nucleotides match TRBD2. The CDR3 totals 16 residues. Looked up from germline, CDR1 is MNHNS and CDR2 is SASEGT. V was pared by 4 bases and J by 6 bases, with 5 bases of the junction left unmatched. The CDR3 spells CASSVTSGGPPGELFF. The DNA for the CDR3 is TGTGCCAGCAGTGTGACTAGCGGGGGGCCACCCGGGGAGCTGTTTTTT.

This chain links TRBV3-1 (or the pseudogene TRBV3-2) with TRBJ1-3, with a possible D match to TRBD1 (5 bases). CDR1 LGHDT and CDR2 YNNKEL come from the germline V gene (reference sequence). The CDR3 sequence is 19 residues long. Trimming cost V 2 bases and J 0 bases, with 20 bases left between them. CDR3 bases: TGTGCCAGCAGCCAAACAAGTTTGGGGCGGATGAGCTCTGGAAACACCATATATTTT. Amino acid sequence: CASSQTSLGRMSSGNTIYF.

This clone has just one count. V and J are TRBV30 and TRBJ2-7; D possibly corresponds to TRBD1 (6 bases). Germline CDR1 is GTSNPN and CDR2 is SVGIG (reference sequence). The CDR3 extends over 14 amino acids. CDR3 sequence (DNA): TGTGCTGTAACCGGACAGTCCCAGACCTACGAGCAGTACTTC. As protein: CAVTGQSQTYEQYF.

This clone came up once. This chain connects TRBV5-4 to TRBJ2-7, with TRBD1 matching over 7 bases. Losses at the gene ends were 0 bases for V and 1 base for J; bases not matched to a gene: 4. CDR1 SGHNT and CDR2 YYREEE come from the germline V gene (reference sequence). The CDR3 is 15 residues long. CDR3 nucleotides: TGTGCCAGCAGCTTGGTTGGCAGGGGGTCCTACGAGCAGTACTTC. It yields the protein CASSLVGRGSYEQYF.

The gene calls are TRBV6-2 or TRBV6-3 and TRBJ1-5; D unclear. Trimming left V 2 bases short and J 2 bases short, with 10 bases between. CDR1 and CDR2 from the germline V gene are MNHEY and SVGEGT. This CDR3 is 15 amino acids long. The CDR3 region is CASSYAGRGNQPQHF. CDR3 sequence (DNA): TGTGCCAGCAGTTACGCGGGAAGAGGCAATCAGCCCCAGCATTTT.

This clone appeared once. The rearrangement links TRBV5-1 to TRBJ2-7; TRBD1 is a possible D gene (6 bases). Germline CDR1 SGHRS, CDR2 YFSETQ. The CDR3 is 12 amino acids. Trimming took off 1 base at V and 4 bases at J, with 6 bases between the two ends. The CDR3 here is CASSLQGYEQYF. The CDR3 nucleotides read TGCGCCAGCAGCTTGCAGGGGTACGAGCAGTACTTC.